The entry that follows covers one T cell receptor (beta chain) sequence. The record originates from a study of cytomegalovirus exposure and HLA in healthy donors. The CDR3 runs 15 residues. Germline-derived CDR1 and CDR2 are MNHEY and SMNVEV (reference sequence). The junction had 6 bases not matched to a gene; V was cut back by 5 bases and J by 5 bases. Primers: 60 Vbeta forward and 13 Jbeta reverse. Measured with immunoSEQ multiplex PCR; TCRdb has only the in-frame clones, and not every one. The sample shows 130,000 to 150,000 clones, around 75% of them seen only once. Sample: PBMCs. The source is a woman in her twenties or thirties in good health and CMV-seronegative. V is TRBV27 and J is TRBJ2-1, with TRBD2 matching over 10 bases. CDR3 protein: CASSPKRGGHNEQFF. The CDR3 DNA reads as TGTGCCAGCAGTCCCAAGCGGGGGGGCCACAATGAGCAGTTCTTC.